This passage covers 11 T cell receptor beta chains from one sample sequenced in a study of GPR56 and killer-like receptors on CD4 memory cells (dated by TCRdb to about 2019). This sample was sequenced with an Illumina HiSeq 2500. TCRdb reprocessed the reads and assigns one entry to each CDR3 protein sequence, leaving out DNA. In this sample's table one finds 2,000 to 2,500 distinct CDR3 sequences. 4% of the sample comes from the top ten. Prior to TCRbeta sequencing, five KLR/GPR56-defined CD4+ populations were enriched by fluorescence-activated cell sorting. The source material was memory CD4+ T cells from blood. The origin of the receptors is a human donor in good health.

According to its frequency, this clonotype is medium-sized (0.01 to 0.1%). The chain recombines TRBV9 with TRBJ2-2. Germline V gives CDR1 SGDLS, CDR2 YYNGEE. This CDR3 region has 15 residues. This chain's CDR3 is CASSAGSRKTGELFF.

Frequency places this clonotype as large. The rearrangement links TRBV6-2 or TRBV6-3 to TRBJ2-5; the D call from TCRdb, TRBD2, cannot be confirmed without DNA. The length of the CDR3 is 14 residues. Germline CDR1 and CDR2: MNHEY and SVGEGT. The CDR3: CASSFSGLQETQYF.

The V call is TRBV7-2, the J call TRBJ1-2; the D call from TCRdb, TRBD1, cannot be confirmed without DNA. The CDR3 has 15 residues. Germline loops: CDR1 SGHTA, CDR2 FQGNSA. CDR3 region: CASSLDGGGRGGYTF.

Its frequency marks this clonotype as medium-sized. The chain links TRBV9 to TRBJ2-3; TCRdb outputs TRBD1, but without DNA this stays unchecked. Germline V gene lookup returns CDR1 SGDLS and CDR2 YYNGEE. The CDR3 totals 14 residues. The CDR3: CASSGTGVGDTQYF.

This chain joins TRBV4-1 and TRBJ2-3; the D call of TRBD1 rests on TCRdb alone, since no DNA is present to check it. Germline V gives CDR1 MGHRA, CDR2 YSYEKL. The CDR3 consists of 18 residues. The CDR3: CASSQSRAGKTGTDTQYF.

The gene calls are TRBV30 and TRBJ1-1. Germline V gene sequence: CDR1 GTSNPN, CDR2 SVGIG (reference sequence). CDR3 length equals 12 residues. The CDR3 is CAWILMNTEAFF. The full variable domain, rest sourced from reference TRBV30 and TRBJ1-1, is SQTIHQWPATLVQPVGSPLSLECTVEGTSNPNLYWYRQAAGRGLQLLFYSVGIGQISSEVPQNLSASRPQDRQFILSSKKLLLSDSGFYLCAWILMNTEAFFGQGTRLTVV.

This clonotype is called medium-sized (0.01 to 0.1%) based on its frequency. The chain employs TRBV18 and TRBJ2-3. Germline V gene sequence: CDR1 KGHSH, CDR2 LQKENI. CDR3 length equals 11 residues. The CDR3 sequence is CASSPDRGQYF.

The J gene is TRBJ2-1, the V gene TRBV20-1; TCRdb lists TRBD2, though no DNA is available to test this call. Germline V gene lookup returns CDR1 DFQATT and CDR2 SNEGSKA (reference sequence). This CDR3 has 14 amino acids. CDR3 amino acids: CSVRGLAALNEQFF.

This clonotype registers medium-sized by frequency. V gene TRBV6-2 or TRBV6-3 combines with J gene TRBJ2-7; the D gene TCRdb calls, TRBD1, cannot be checked with no DNA. The CDR3 covers 14 residues. CDR1 MNHEY and CDR2 SVGEGT come from the germline V gene. CDR3 sequence reads: CASSQTQGPYEQYF.

The genes are TRBV18 and TRBJ2-7; TCRdb outputs TRBD2, but without DNA this stays unchecked. The CDR3 has 12 amino acids. Germline V gene data show CDR1 as KGHSH and CDR2 as LQKENI. The CDR3 protein is CASRAGPYEQYF.

The chain combines TRBV11-3 with TRBJ2-2. Germline values: CDR1 SGHNT, CDR2 YENEEA. The CDR3 loop spans 14 amino acids. The chain's CDR3 is CASSLDPNTGELFF.